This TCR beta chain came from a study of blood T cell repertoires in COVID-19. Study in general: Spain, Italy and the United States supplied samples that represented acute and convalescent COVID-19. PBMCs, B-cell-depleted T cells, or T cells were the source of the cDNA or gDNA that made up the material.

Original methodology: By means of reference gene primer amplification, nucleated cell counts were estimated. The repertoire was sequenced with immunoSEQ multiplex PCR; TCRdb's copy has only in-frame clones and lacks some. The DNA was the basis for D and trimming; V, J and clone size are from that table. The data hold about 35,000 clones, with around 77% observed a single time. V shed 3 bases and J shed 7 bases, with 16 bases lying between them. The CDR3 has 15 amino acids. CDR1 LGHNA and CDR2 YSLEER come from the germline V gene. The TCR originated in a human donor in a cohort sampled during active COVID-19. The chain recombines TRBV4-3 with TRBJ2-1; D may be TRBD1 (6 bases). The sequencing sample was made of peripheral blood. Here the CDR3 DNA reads TGCGCCAGCAGCCAGGAGCTGACAGGAAGGAATGAGCAGTTCTTC. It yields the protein CASSQELTGRNEQFF.